The 26 T cell receptor beta chains presented below share a single source sample, sequenced in a study of blood T cell repertoires in COVID-19. Data came from immunoSEQ multiplex PCR; TCRdb stores just in-frame clones and leaves some out. The sample consists of approximately 70,000 clones, approximately 70% of them appearing once. The sequenced sample was PBMCs or T cells enriched from blood (not recorded which). The source is a woman aged 55 to 70 who had been exposed to COVID-19.

The chain joins TRBV19 to TRBJ2-7, with a weak D call TRBD2 (5 bases). V lost 4 bases and J 4 bases, leaving 17 bases between the germline ends. CDR3 length: 15 residues. CDR1 is LNHDA, CDR2 SQIVND, per germline (reference sequence). The CDR3 reads CASSNGIPGLYEQYF. The CDR3 coding sequence is TGTGCCAGTAGTAACGGGATTCCCGGGCTGTACGAGCAGTACTTC.

The chain joins TRBV28 to TRBJ1-2; TRBD1 matches 9 bases. There are 13 residues in the CDR3. J gave up 6 bases and V 9 bases, and 8 bases lay outside the gene matches. Germline V CDR1 and CDR2: MDHEN, SYDVKM. CDR3 residues: CASFDRGFDGYTF. For the CDR3, the DNA is TGTGCCAGTTTTGACAGGGGGTTTGATGGCTACACCTTC.

V and J are TRBV5-1 and TRBJ1-2; a possible D gene is TRBD1 (6 bases). Germline CDR1 and CDR2: SGHRS and YFSETQ. Trimming shortened V by 2 bases and J by 6 bases, and 17 bases separated the two germline ends. The CDR3 is made up of 15 amino acids. CDR3 sequence (DNA): TGCGCCAGCAGCTTTGGGACCGGGACAAGTGATGGCTACACCTTC. Translation gives CASSFGTGTSDGYTF.

The chain couples TRBV12-3 or TRBV12-4 to TRBJ1-1; 7 nucleotides line up with TRBD1. This CDR3 has 13 amino acids. V lost 8 bases to trimming and J lost 5 bases; unmatched junction nucleotides: 8. The CDR3 DNA reads TGTGCCAGCGGAGTGACAGGGTCAACTGAAGCTTTCTTT. Residues: CASGVTGSTEAFF.

The chain links TRBV28 to TRBJ2-3; 9 bases line up with TRBD1. Germline CDR1 and CDR2: MDHEN and SYDVKM. V shed 2 bases and J 10 bases; nucleotides not matched to a gene: 7. There are 14 residues in the CDR3. The CDR3 nucleotides are TGTGCCAGCAGTTTACTCGGGACAGGGTTCGCGCAGTATTTT. Translating it yields CASSLLGTGFAQYF. The whole variable domain, filled in from reference TRBV28 and TRBJ2-3, reads DVKVTQSSRYLVKRTGEKVFLECVQDMDHENMFWYRQDPGLGLRLIYFSYDVKMKEKGDIPEGYSVSREKKERFSLILESASTNQTSMYLCASSLLGTGFAQYFGPGTRLTVL.

The CDR3, as DNA: TGTGCCAGCAGCGCAGGGGGACAGCTTACCTATGGCTACACCTTC. This translates into CASSAGGQLTYGYTF. The chain has TRBV7-9 and TRBJ1-2; 7 bases line up with TRBD1. Germline CDR1 and CDR2: SEHNR and FQNEAQ (reference sequence). V was pared by 5 bases and J by 4 bases, with 10 bases of the junction left unmatched. This CDR3 is built from 15 residues.

The rearrangement joins TRBV28 to TRBJ2-6; tentatively, D is TRBD2 (7 bases). Germline CDR1 reads MDHEN; CDR2 reads SYDVKM. The CDR3 has 17 amino acids. The V end was cut by 6 bases, the J end by 0 bases, with 15 bases between. Here the CDR3 DNA reads TGTGCCAGCAGGCGAAGGGGGGGGAACTCTGGGGCCAACGTCCTGACTTTC. Translating it yields CASRRRGGNSGANVLTF. The full variable domain, rest sourced from reference TRBV28 and TRBJ2-6, is DVKVTQSSRYLVKRTGEKVFLECVQDMDHENMFWYRQDPGLGLRLIYFSYDVKMKEKGDIPEGYSVSREKKERFSLILESASTNQTSMYLCASRRRGGNSGANVLTFGAGSRLTVL.

This chain links TRBV28 with TRBJ2-3, with a tentative D call TRBD1 (6 bases). Per germline, CDR1 MDHEN and CDR2 SYDVKM. The CDR3 is made up of 14 amino acids. V was pared by 5 bases and J by 1 base, with 10 bases between. The CDR3 nucleotides read TGTGCCAGCAGTACAGGGACCCGCACAGATACGCAGTATTTT. Its protein is CASSTGTRTDTQYF.

This chain links TRBV24-1 with TRBJ1-5, with D maybe TRBD1 (6 bases). V shed 4 bases and J shed 10 bases, with 13 bases lying between them. Per germline, CDR1 KGHDR and CDR2 SFDVKD. This CDR3 region has 13 residues. CDR3 loop: CATSEFTGSPQHF. The CDR3 region has the DNA TGTGCCACCAGTGAATTTACAGGGAGCCCCCAGCATTTT.

The rearrangement links TRBV30 to TRBJ2-3, with TRBD2 identical over 7 bases. This CDR3 has 14 residues. Germline CDR1 GTSNPN, CDR2 SVGIG (reference sequence). With 0 bases clipped from V and 6 bases from J, the junction kept 6 bases outside the gene matches. The CDR3 spells CAWSVLAVADTQYF. The CDR3 DNA follows: TGTGCCTGGAGTGTCCTAGCGGTCGCGGATACGCAGTATTTT.

The V gene is TRBV5-1, the J gene TRBJ2-3; 15 nucleotides match TRBD2. The CDR3 runs 17 residues. Germline V gives CDR1 SGHRS, CDR2 YFSETQ. With 3 bases clipped from V and 3 bases from J, the junction kept 5 bases outside the gene matches. CDR3 bases: TGCGCCAGCAGCTCAGGACTAGCGGGGGGGCCAACAGATACGCAGTATTTT. Translating gives CASSSGLAGGPTDTQYF.

This clone was counted between two and nine times. The chain links TRBV7-2 to TRBJ2-3; 13 bases match TRBD2. This CDR3 region has 17 residues. The J segment lost 3 bases and the V segment lost 3 bases, leaving 6 bases of the junction unmatched. Germline assignment: CDR1 SGHTA and CDR2 FQGNSA. The DNA of the CDR3 is TGTGCCAGCAGCTTGGGACTAGCGGGGTTCAAAACAGATACGCAGTATTTT. Translating gives CASSLGLAGFKTDTQYF.

This chain uses TRBV30 with TRBJ1-4; weak D call: TRBD1 (6 bases). The CDR3 totals 14 residues. V lost 4 bases and J 8 bases, leaving 17 bases between the germline ends. Germline V gene data show CDR1 as GTSNPN and CDR2 as SVGIG (reference sequence). The CDR3 is CAWTYGGPGEKLFF. CDR3 bases: TGTGCCTGGACCTATGGGGGCCCTGGAGAAAAACTGTTTTTT.

The chain links TRBV19 to TRBJ1-2; 7 bases fit TRBD1. The CDR3 extends over 15 amino acids. V shed 4 bases and J 0 bases; nucleotides not matched to a gene: 5. Germline V gene lookup returns CDR1 LNHDA and CDR2 SQIVND (reference sequence). In DNA, the CDR3 is TGTGCCAGTAGTAGGCGGACAGGAGCTAACTATGGCTACACCTTC. Protein: CASSRRTGANYGYTF.

This clone appeared a few times. CDR3 sequence reads: CASTTGSNYGYTF. The DNA for the CDR3 is TGTGCCAGCACCACAGGGTCCAACTATGGCTACACCTTC. The chain uses TRBV7-9 and TRBJ1-2; D possibly corresponds to TRBD1 (6 bases). V gave up 7 bases and J gave up 2 bases, with 11 bases separating them. The germline gives CDR1 SEHNR, CDR2 FQNEAQ (reference sequence). The CDR3 runs to 13 residues.

Ten or more counts support this clone. The chain couples TRBV4-1 to TRBJ2-7; D possibly corresponds to TRBD2 (5 bases). Deletions cut 0 bases from V and 3 bases from J, with 9 bases between. Germline V gives CDR1 MGHRA, CDR2 YSYEKL. The CDR3 length is 14 residues. CDR3 loop: CASSQEEDDYEQYF. For the CDR3, the DNA is TGCGCCAGCAGCCAAGAGGAGGACGACTACGAGCAGTACTTC.

Regarding this clone: One junction end does not reproduce the germline sequence, and a read error may be involved. V is TRBV6-5 and J is TRBJ1-3; D ambiguous. The CDR3 sequence is 13 residues long. CDR1 and CDR2 (germline): MNHEY, SVGAGI. The CDR3 sequence: CASSSRTGNTIYF. For the CDR3, the DNA is TGTGCCAGCAGTTCTCGGACTGGGAACACCATATATTTT.

The chain uses TRBV30 and TRBJ1-1; 10 bases line up with TRBD1. V was clipped by 8 bases and J by 10 bases; unmatched bases: 13. This CDR3 has 13 residues. Germline CDR1 GTSNPN, CDR2 SVGIG (reference sequence). CDR3: CAESYSGTGVAFF. The CDR3 coding sequence is TGTGCCGAATCCTATAGCGGGACAGGGGTAGCTTTCTTT. The whole variable domain, filled in from reference TRBV30 and TRBJ1-1, reads SQTIHQWPATLVQPVGSPLSLECTVEGTSNPNLYWYRQAAGRGLQLLFYSVGIGQISSEVPQNLSASRPQDRQFILSSKKLLLSDSGFYLCAESYSGTGVAFFGQGTRLTVV.

The CDR3 protein is CASSWGTAGTGNTIYF. CDR3 DNA sequence: TGTGCCAGCAGCTGGGGGACAGCCGGAACTGGAAACACCATATATTTT. The chain is built from TRBV7-2 and TRBJ1-3; 7 bases agree with TRBD1. V dropped 4 bases and J dropped 2; count of bases not matched to a gene: 8. The germline CDR1 and CDR2 sequences are SGHTA and FQGNSA. The CDR3 sequence is 16 residues long.

This chain links TRBV7-9 with TRBJ2-1; D might be TRBD1 (6 bases). CDR1 is SEHNR and CDR2 is FQNEAQ in the germline V gene (reference sequence). The CDR3 covers 15 residues. V gave up 3 bases and J gave up 0 bases, with 9 bases separating them. CDR3 region: CASSLQGSSYNEQFF. The CDR3 coding sequence is TGTGCCAGCAGCTTGCAGGGGAGCTCCTACAATGAGCAGTTCTTC.

This clone was picked up a small number of times. This rearrangement joins TRBV15 to TRBJ2-1, with TRBD2 matching over 7 bases. This CDR3 is built from 16 residues. The ends lost 2 bases at V and 5 bases at J; junction bases unmatched: 9. Germline-derived CDR1 and CDR2 are LNHNV and YYDKDF (reference sequence). Written as DNA, the CDR3 is TGTGCCACCAGCAGACATACCGGGACTACAAACAATGAGCAGTTCTTC. The encoded protein is CATSRHTGTTNNEQFF.

This clone came up a few times. The genes are TRBV4-1 and TRBJ1-1, with a weak D call TRBD1 (6 bases). The CDR3 has 15 amino acids. Germline assignment: CDR1 MGHRA and CDR2 YSYEKL. V was pared by 4 bases and J by 4 bases, with 16 bases between. The CDR3 DNA is TGCGCCAGCAGCCCGTTACAGGGAAGGTTCACTGAAGCTTTCTTT. Protein sequence: CASSPLQGRFTEAFF.

The chain recombines TRBV5-5 with TRBJ1-2; no firm D call. The germline V and J ends were trimmed by 2 bases and 6 bases, with 14 bases remaining between them. Germline lookup yields CDR1 SGHKS and CDR2 YYEKEE (reference sequence). This CDR3 has 14 residues. The CDR3 coding sequence is TGTGCCAGCAGCTTTGAGGGAGAACTTAATGGCTACACCTTC. Translated: CASSFEGELNGYTF.

The J gene is TRBJ2-1, the V gene TRBV9; TRBD2 aligns across 9 bases. This CDR3 has 14 residues. Germline CDR1 and CDR2: SGDLS and YYNGEE. V was pared by 3 bases and J by 9 bases, with 7 bases of the junction left unmatched. This chain's CDR3 is CASSDLSGGGEQFF. For the CDR3, the DNA is TGTGCCAGCAGCGACCTTAGCGGGGGAGGTGAGCAGTTCTTC.

This chain connects TRBV7-2 to TRBJ2-7, with 9 bases that match TRBD1. The J segment lost 2 bases and the V segment lost 5 bases, leaving 7 bases of the junction unmatched. Germline CDR1 SGHTA, CDR2 FQGNSA. The CDR3 is 15 amino acids. The CDR3 bases are TGTGCCAGCAGCCCAGGGAACAGGGGGCCCTACGAGCAGTACTTC. Residues: CASSPGNRGPYEQYF. The variable domain in full, with the rest retrieved from reference TRBV7-2 and TRBJ2-7, is GAGVSQSPSNKVTEKGKDVELRCDPISGHTALYWYRQSLGQGLEFLIYFQGNSAPDKSGLPSDRFSAERTGGSVSTLTIQRTQQEDSAVYLCASSPGNRGPYEQYFGPGTRLTVT.

The V gene is TRBV27, the J gene TRBJ1-4; 9 bases match TRBD1. Germline V gives CDR1 MNHEY, CDR2 SMNVEV (reference sequence). Trimming cost V 3 bases and J 8 bases; bases outside gene matches: 7. The CDR3 has 15 residues. CDR3 nucleotide sequence: TGTGCCAGCAGTTTGGGGGACAGGGCTGGCGAAAAACTGTTTTTT. Translating gives CASSLGDRAGEKLFF.